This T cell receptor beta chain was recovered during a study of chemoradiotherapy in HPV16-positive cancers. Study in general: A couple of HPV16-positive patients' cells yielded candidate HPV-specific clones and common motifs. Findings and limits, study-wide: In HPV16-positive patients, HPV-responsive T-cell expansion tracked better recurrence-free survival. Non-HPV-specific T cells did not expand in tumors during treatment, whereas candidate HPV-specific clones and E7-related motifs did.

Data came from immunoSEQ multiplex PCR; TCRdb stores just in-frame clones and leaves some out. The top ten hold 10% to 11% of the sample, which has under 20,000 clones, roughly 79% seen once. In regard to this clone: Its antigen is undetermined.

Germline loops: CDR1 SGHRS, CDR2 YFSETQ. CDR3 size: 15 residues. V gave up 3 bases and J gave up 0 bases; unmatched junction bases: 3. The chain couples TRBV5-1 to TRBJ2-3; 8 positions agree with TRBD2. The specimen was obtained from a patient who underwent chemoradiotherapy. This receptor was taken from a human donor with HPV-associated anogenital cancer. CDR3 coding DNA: TGCGCCAGCAGCTCGCGGGGGGTCAGCACAGATACGCAGTATTTT. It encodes CASSSRGVSTDTQYF.